This T cell receptor (beta chain) stems from a study of T cells in Graves' hyperthyroidism and ophthalmopathy. About the study: Peripheral blood was obtained at initial diagnosis, preceding any treatment. Study-level results: Prediction of ophthalmopathy progression came a median around 6 months pre-onset.

About this clonotype: What it binds is unknown.

Trimming removed 4 bases from V and 9 bases from J; junction bases left unmatched: 5. Germline V gives CDR1 SGHNT, CDR2 YENEEA. The CDR3 is 14 residues long. Researchers took RNA transcripts and amplified the TCR beta CDR3 regions from them. The HTBI set primed first-round TCR CDR3 RT-PCR. TCRdb ran MiXCR on the multiplex PCR reads and lists one entry per CDR3 protein. The sample carries 250,000 to 400,000 distinct CDR3 sequences, approximately 13% recorded once. A patient was excluded if there was uncontrolled infection, other autoimmune disease, pregnancy or lactation. It was 8.5 to 10 ml of fresh peripheral blood that supplied the PBMCs.

This sequence joins TRBV11-3 and TRBJ2-1, with 11 bases that match TRBD2. The sequenced sample consisted of blood. This clonotype originated in a woman aged 40 to 49 with Graves' ophthalmopathy. The CDR3 region has the DNA TGTGCCAGCAGCTCGGGACTAGCGGCGGGTGAGCAGTTCTTC. Its translation: CASSSGLAAGEQFF.